This T cell receptor (beta chain) was captured by sequencing in a study of blood T cell repertoires in COVID-19. Study-level information: Samples of COVID-19 (acute and convalescent) were obtained from the United States, Italy and Spain. T cells, B-cell-depleted T cells, or PBMCs supplied cDNA or gDNA.

Original processing notes: Estimation of nucleated cell counts relied on the amplification of reference gene primers. Libraries were prepared by immunoSEQ multiplex PCR; TCRdb keeps only in-frame clonotypes and omits some of them. That table gives V, J and clone size, and the DNA gave D and trimming. The sample has under 200,000 clones; approximately 79% are singletons. This clone was picked up one time. The ends were cut back, 2 bases at V and 5 bases at J, with 9 bases in the middle. The CDR3 has 13 amino acids. Looked up from germline, CDR1 is LNHDA and CDR2 is SQIVND (reference sequence). The sequence came from a woman of 80 years or more with acute or convalescent COVID-19. This rearrangement joins TRBV19 to TRBJ2-5; a weak D match, TRBD1 (5 bases). The material sequenced was peripheral blood. The CDR3 nucleotides are TGTGCCAGTAGTATAAACAGGAAGGAGACCCAGTACTTC. Residues: CASSINRKETQYF. Supplemented by reference TRBV19 and TRBJ2-5, the full variable domain reads DGGITQSPKYLFRKEGQNVTLSCEQNLNHDAMYWYRQDPGQGLRLIYYSQIVNDFQKGDIAEGYSVSREKKESFPLTVTSAQKNPTAFYLCASSINRKETQYFGPGTRLLVL.